Listed here is a single T cell receptor beta chain. This clonotype occurred a few times. The antigen it binds to is not known. No quality values exist for individual bases; no much larger clone is one base distant. The treatment or condition label on this specimen signifies: alpha-V12: anti-TRBV12 scFv linked to anti-CD3 scFv. T cells were expanded from blood mononuclear cells with anti-CD3 antibody OKT3 or CD3/CD28 Dynabeads for about three days. For the anti-TRBV12 bispecific sample, Jurkat leukemia cells were cocultured with normal T cells, and the comparison was a control coculture using an anti-CD19 bispecific. The culture conditions for expanded T cells were RPMI 1640 plus 10% fetal bovine serum, recombinant human IL-2 (approximately 100 IU/ml) and IL-7 (about 5 ng/ml). Each coculture contained 5 x 10^4 normal T cells, 5 x 10^4 target cells and bispecific antibody in roughly 0.1 mL and was incubated for about 16 hours at 37 degrees C. Every bispecific antibody was made of two single-chain variable fragments expressed in a single-chain diabody format with a His tag. Healthy human donors supplied the effector T cells, with peripheral blood mononuclear cells isolated from leukapheresis samples using Ficoll density gradient centrifugation.

Based on the germline V gene (reference sequence), the CDR1 and CDR2 sequences are GTSNPN and SVGIG. V ends up 4 bases short and J 9 bases short, with an unmatched junction base count of 11. The CDR3 starts with the cysteine, ends with the phenylalanine, and has 14 residues. The only DNA kept is the CDR3, 42 bases in frame from the first base. This specimen belongs to a study of beta chain bispecific antibodies for T cell cancers (dated by TCRdb to the early 2020s). For the study in its entirety: After T cells from healthy donors were cocultured with bispecific antibodies and T cell leukemia lines, the researchers used TRBV sequencing of the cells that survived to measure how much each TRBV family was depleted. Surface TRBV12 (TRBV12-3) was expressed on Jurkat cells, and surface TRBV5-5 was expressed on HPB-ALL cells. What the work shows at the level of the full study, not this receptor alone: Apart from the targeted and closely related genes, all other TRBV family members appeared unaffected by the TRBV-directed bispecific antibodies. Every sequenced sample was a mix of normal T cells and leukemia cell line cells, and most of the targeted TRBV signal originated from the leukemia cells instead of the normal T cells. Cross-reactivity of the anti-TRBV5-5 antibody with TRBV5-6 was attributed to high sequence similarity between the two genes. Relative to anti-CD19, exposure to anti-TRBV12 lowered the TRBV12-3 share of total TRBV signal by 98.9%, while TRBV12-4 dropped by around 35%, a change that was not significant.

Unique molecular identifier barcodes were built into the libraries and used for clonotype quantification. Qiagen AllPrep DNA/RNA Micro kits were used to isolate total RNA, and an Agilent TapeStation was used to check RNA quality. TCR beta libraries were constructed by 5' RACE, in which cDNA synthesis was followed by two PCR steps with TCR beta constant-region gene-specific primers. Sequencing of the TCR beta libraries was done on an Illumina MiSeq platform. For the original study's pipeline: MIGEC, MiXCR and VDJtools were used for read processing. Clonotype frequency was calculated as the fraction of unique molecular identifiers assigned to a given clonotype among all unique molecular identifiers in the sample. Any TRBV gene that IMGT lists as a pseudogene or open reading frame, and is therefore nonfunctional, such as TRBV1, TRBV12-1 and TRBV21, was left out. The raw public reads went through TCRdb reprocessing: fastp at Q25, MiXCR clone calling, in-frame beta chains kept. One record per CDR3 amino acid sequence lists the most common genes and DNA. V and J calls and clone size were set by TCRdb, not the authors. The sample has around 19,000 distinct CDR3 sequences on record, 2% to 2.5% of them singletons. Approximately 5.4% of the sample rests with the top ten.

This TCR came from a human donor in good health. Some clones in this sample may be carry-over from other donors' samples. The rearranged segments are TRBV30 and TRBJ2-1, with TRBD2 identical over 8 junction bases. The sequences come from healthy donor T cells cultured with leukemia cells, collected from a culture containing a bispecific antibody targeting TCR Vbeta12. The CDR3 protein sequence reads: CAWTPSGGRVEQFF. The sequenced DNA is TGTGCCTGGACCCCAAGCGGGGGTCGGGTTGAGCAGTTCTTC. When the CDR3 is completed using the reference TRBV30 and TRBJ2-1 genes on either side, the full variable domain is SQTIHQWPATLVQPVGSPLSLECTVEGTSNPNLYWYRQAAGRGLQLLFYSVGIGQISSEVPQNLSASRPQDRQFILSSKKLLLSDSGFYLCAWTPSGGRVEQFFGPGTRLTVL.